The entry below gives a single T cell receptor (beta chain) sequence along with its context. Its antigen is unidentified. CD45RO-negative CD8 cells positively selected for CCR7 made up the naive population, which excluded terminally differentiated effector memory CD45RA+ cells. The repertoire was sequenced with immunoSEQ multiplex PCR; TCRdb's copy has only in-frame clones and lacks some. The repertoire consists of hundreds of thousands of clones, with 92% occurring once and the leading ten covering under 30%. J lost 0 bases, V lost 6 bases, and 13 bases had no gene match. The CDR3 loop spans 19 amino acids. Germline CDR1 LNHDA, CDR2 SQIVND (reference sequence). This sample was included in a study of shared clonotypes between healthy human individuals. Study details: Donor composition was a couple of women and a few men, aged 18 to 49. Each donor contributed plates that comprised three CD4 naive, three CD4 memory, two CD8 naive and one CD8 memory.

Study-wide findings and caveats: In general, naive subsets displayed greater estimated richness than memory subsets did. The four-donor shared clonotypes exceeded non-shared clonotypes in generation probability, with non-shared ones scoring lower.

J is TRBJ1-4 and V is TRBV19; TRBD1 agrees at 10 bases. Sequenced material: naive CD8+ T cells sorted from blood. This receptor was taken from a man aged 30-40 years in good health. The CDR3 DNA reads as TGTGCCAGTAGACAGCTCCTGACAGGGGGCGATCCAACTAATGAAAAACTGTTTTTT. This sequence encodes CASRQLLTGGDPTNEKLFF.